Listed below are T cell receptor beta chains from one sample, sequenced in a study of radiation and T cells in renal cell carcinoma. Repertoires were generated with immunoSEQ multiplex PCR, while TCRdb's copy carries only in-frame clones and drops some. This repertoire shows some 150,000 clones, roughly 87% found once; its top ten account for about an eighth. Source: blood, taken from a patient whose treatment included radiotherapy and nephrectomy. These receptors came from a woman aged 45-59 years with renal cell carcinoma. Both conserved end residues are part of each CDR3. Each record gives: CDR3 DNA, CDR3 protein, D gene, J gene, V gene, clone size. The D gene is left open where the match is weak. The size entry is marked missing in some rows and otherwise reads once, few, many or a size class.

TGTGCCAGTACCCCGTACAGGGAACCTAACTATGGCTACACCTTC	CASTPYREPNYGYTF	-	TRBJ1-2	TRBV19	few
TGTGCCAGCAGCTACATAGCGGGGGTAGAGACCCAGTACTTC	CASSYIAGVETQYF	TRBD2	TRBJ2-5	TRBV7-3	-
TGTGCCAGCTCCTGGGGTGCTAATGAAAAACTGTTTTTT	CASSWGANEKLFF	-	TRBJ1-4	TRBV28	-
TGTGCCAGCAGCGTATCTGACAGGGAGAACACTGAAGCTTTCTTT	CASSVSDRENTEAFF	TRBD1	TRBJ1-1	TRBV9	-
TGTGCCAGCAGCTTATCTAACGTGAACACTGAAGCTTTCTTT	CASSLSNVNTEAFF	-	TRBJ1-1	TRBV11-2	-
TGTGCCAGCAGCCCCGACAGGGACACTGAAGCTTTCTTT	CASSPDRDTEAFF	TRBD1	TRBJ1-1	TRBV7-3	-
TGTGCCAGCAGCTTAGTTCCGCCTGGGTCACCCCTCCACTTT	CASSLVPPGSPLHF	-	TRBJ1-6	TRBV7-2	once
TGTGCCACCCGAAGGAGGGTTACAGGCGCTGAAGCTTTCTTT	CATRRRVTGAEAFF	-	TRBJ1-1	TRBV6-5	-
TGTGCCAGCAGCCCCTTCAGGGGGACCCTTTTGGAGACCCAGTACTTC	CASSPFRGTLLETQYF	TRBD1	TRBJ2-5	TRBV7-9	-
TGTGCCAGCAGTTACTGGGTAGGCCAGCCCCAGCATTTT	CASSYWVGQPQHF	-	TRBJ1-5	TRBV6-5	-
TGTGCCAGTAGTACAGGGTATAACACCGGGGAGCTGTTTTTT	CASSTGYNTGELFF	-	TRBJ2-2	TRBV19	-
TGCGCCAGCAGCTCGACGGACTTAATCGCAGGGGGCTACACCTTC	CASSSTDLIAGGYTF	-	TRBJ1-2	TRBV5-1	-
TGTGCCAGCAGTGCCGGGACAGGGCCTGGAAACACCATATATTTT	CASSAGTGPGNTIYF	TRBD1	TRBJ1-3	TRBV9	-
TGTGCCAGCAGTCCGGGGACAGGGAACTATGGCTACACCTTC	CASSPGTGNYGYTF	TRBD1	TRBJ1-2	TRBV6-6	once
TGTGCCAGTAGAGTCCTTCGCAGGGGGCGGAACGAGCAGTACTTC	CASRVLRRGRNEQYF	TRBD1	TRBJ2-7	TRBV19	-
TGTGCCAGCAGCTTAGGGGGCCGCCGAGAGACCCAGTACTTC	CASSLGGRRETQYF	-	TRBJ2-5	TRBV7-2	-
TGCAGTGCTCCAGAAAAGTCTGGCTACACCTTC	CSAPEKSGYTF	-	TRBJ1-2	TRBV20-1	-
TGTGCCAGCAGTTTAAGGGGGGCGCGAGGGAACTATGGCTACACCTTC	CASSLRGARGNYGYTF	-	TRBJ1-2	TRBV27	-
TGTGCCTGGAGTGTTACAGGGCTTGATGAAAAACTGTTTTTT	CAWSVTGLDEKLFF	-	TRBJ1-4	TRBV30	-
TGCGCCAGCACCGAGGGTGACAATCCCCCCAGAGTAGCTTTCTTT	CASTEGDNPPRVAFF	-	TRBJ1-1	TRBV5-1	-
TGCAGTCCCAGTGATGAAAAACTGTTTTTT	CSPSDEKLFF	-	TRBJ1-4	TRBV20-1	-
TGTGCGGTTGGTGGGGGGGATTGGACTGAAGCTTTCTTT	CAVGGGDWTEAFF	-	TRBJ1-1	TRBV6-1	-
TGCGCCAGCAGCAACCTAGCGGGGGCGATCCAAGAGACCCAGTACTTC	CASSNLAGAIQETQYF	TRBD2	TRBJ2-5	TRBV5-1	-
TGTGCCAGCAGCTTAGTTAGCCTCCAAGAGACCCAGTACTTC	CASSLVSLQETQYF	-	TRBJ2-5	TRBV7-9	-
TGTGCCAGCAGCCCAGGGGTTTCCTATAATTCACCCCTCCACTTT	CASSPGVSYNSPLHF	-	TRBJ1-6	TRBV7-9	-
TGTGCCAGCAGCTTATTTGCGGGGACCCCCACAGATACGCAGTATTTT	CASSLFAGTPTDTQYF	-	TRBJ2-3	TRBV11-2	-
TGTGCCAGTAGTATACTGGGACAGGGAGACTATGGCTACACCTTC	CASSILGQGDYGYTF	TRBD1	TRBJ1-2	TRBV19	-
TGTGCCAGCTCACCACAGGCATCCACCGCTTTCTTT	CASSPQASTAFF	-	TRBJ1-1	TRBV18	-
TGTGCCAGCAGCTTAGCCGGGACAGGGTCTGGAAACACCATATATTTT	CASSLAGTGSGNTIYF	TRBD1	TRBJ1-3	TRBV7-8	-
TGTGCCAGCTCACCCACGGGACAGAGCCTCTCTGGAAACACCATATATTTT	CASSPTGQSLSGNTIYF	TRBD1	TRBJ1-3	TRBV18	-
TGTGCCAGCAGTGTCGGGGGGGAGAACACTGAAGCTTTCTTT	CASSVGGENTEAFF	-	TRBJ1-1	TRBV2	-
TGTGCCAGCAGTCCGGAGACAGACACTGAAGCTTTCTTT	CASSPETDTEAFF	-	TRBJ1-1	TRBV6-4	-
TGTGCCAGCAGCTTGGAGGGGATCACTGAAGCTTTCTTT	CASSLEGITEAFF	-	TRBJ1-1	TRBV7-2	-
TGCGCCAGCAGCCATATGGTGGGGGAGGTCCATGAGCAGTTCTTC	CASSHMVGEVHEQFF	-	TRBJ2-1	TRBV4-3	-
TGCGCCAGCAGCTTGACTAACTATGGCTACACCTTC	CASSLTNYGYTF	-	TRBJ1-2	TRBV5-1	-
TGTGCCAGCAGTGAGGGGGGGGCGAACACTGAAGCTTTCTTT	CASSEGGANTEAFF	-	TRBJ1-1	TRBV6-1	-
TGTGCCAGCAAAGGGGGGGGAACTAATGAAAAACTGTTTTTT	CASKGGGTNEKLFF	-	TRBJ1-4	TRBV6-6	-
TGTGCCACCAGCACCCAGGCCCGGGGCACTGAAGCTTTCTTT	CATSTQARGTEAFF	-	TRBJ1-1	TRBV15	-
TGTGCCAGCAGTGACATAAGGACAGGGGCTGGCGAGCAGTACTTC	CASSDIRTGAGEQYF	TRBD1	TRBJ2-7	TRBV6-1	-
TGTGCCAGCAGTCTCGGACAGGAGCCCTACGAGCAGTACTTC	CASSLGQEPYEQYF	TRBD1	TRBJ2-7	TRBV2	-
TGTGCCAGCAGTGATTATCCGGGACAGGGCTACGAGCAGTACTTC	CASSDYPGQGYEQYF	TRBD1	TRBJ2-7	TRBV6-1	-
TGTGCCTGGAGCCCGACCGGTCGGTCACCCCTCCACTTT	CAWSPTGRSPLHF	-	TRBJ1-6	TRBV30	-
TGTGCCAGCAGAGGACAGAAGCTCCACTTT	CASRGQKLHF	-	TRBJ1-6	TRBV11-2	-
TGCGCCAGCAGCCAAGACTTTTCCGGGGGGAGAGATACGCAGTATTTT	CASSQDFSGGRDTQYF	TRBD2	TRBJ2-3	TRBV4-3	-
TGCGCCAGCAGCCAAGAGGGCCCCCCAGGGGAAGGGGAGACCCAGTACTTC	CASSQEGPPGEGETQYF	-	TRBJ2-5	TRBV4-1	-
TGTGCCAGCTCACGAGGACACAAAAACACTGAAGCTTTCTTT	CASSRGHKNTEAFF	-	TRBJ1-1	TRBV18	-
TGCGCCAGCAGCTTGGGGCAAACAGCGTTGAGAGGCTACACCTTC	CASSLGQTALRGYTF	-	TRBJ1-2	TRBV5-1	-